The clone carrying this T cell receptor beta chain is medium-sized by share. Its antigen is unidentified. The source of the sample is a study of spatial heterogeneity in lung cancer. Study-wide background: Detected beta-chain sequences consistently exceeded alpha-chain sequences.

Study observations and caveats: Detection of ubiquitous tumor TCRs in blood was higher at resection than follow-up.

The sample's time point: sample taken at primary tumor resection. The donor group consisted of around 70 patients who had untreated, early-stage non-small cell lung cancer. Unsorted whole RNA from tumor, nontumor lung or frozen PBMC underwent sequencing. TCRdb passed the 5' RACE reads through MiXCR, listing each CDR3 protein once. The profile shows 20,000 or so distinct CDR3 sequences, around 3.2% of them singletons. The sequence was obtained from a female donor with early-stage non-small cell lung cancer. This material consisted of PBMCs, taken at surgery.

Here the CDR3 reads CASSLSPGAETQYF. Here the CDR3 DNA reads TGTGCCAGCAGTTTATCTCCCGGCGCAGAGACCCAGTACTTC. This chain joins TRBV27 and TRBJ2-5; unclear D gene. This CDR3 has 14 amino acids. The V end was cut by 0 bases, the J end by 4 bases, with 9 bases between. Germline V CDR1 and CDR2: MNHEY, SMNVEV (reference sequence).